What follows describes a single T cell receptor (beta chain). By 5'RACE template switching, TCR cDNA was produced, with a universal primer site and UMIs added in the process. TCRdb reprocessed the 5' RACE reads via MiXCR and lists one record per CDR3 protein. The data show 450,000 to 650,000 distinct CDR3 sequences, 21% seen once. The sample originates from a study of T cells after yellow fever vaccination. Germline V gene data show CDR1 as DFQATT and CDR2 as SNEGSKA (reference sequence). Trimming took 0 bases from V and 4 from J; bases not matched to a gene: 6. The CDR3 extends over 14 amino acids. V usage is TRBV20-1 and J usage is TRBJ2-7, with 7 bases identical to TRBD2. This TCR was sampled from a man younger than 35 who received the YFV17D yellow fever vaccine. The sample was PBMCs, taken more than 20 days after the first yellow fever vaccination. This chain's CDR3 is CSARDPGLRYEQYF. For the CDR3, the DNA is TGCAGTGCTAGAGATCCGGGACTACGGTACGAGCAGTACTTC.